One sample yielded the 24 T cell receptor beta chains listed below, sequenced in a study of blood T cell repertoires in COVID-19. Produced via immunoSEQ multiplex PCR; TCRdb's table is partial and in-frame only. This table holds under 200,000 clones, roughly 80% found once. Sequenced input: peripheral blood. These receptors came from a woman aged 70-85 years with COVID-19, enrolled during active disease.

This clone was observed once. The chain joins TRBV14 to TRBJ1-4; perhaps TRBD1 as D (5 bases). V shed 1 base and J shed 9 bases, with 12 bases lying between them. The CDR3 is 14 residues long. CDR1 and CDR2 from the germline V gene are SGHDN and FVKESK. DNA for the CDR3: TGTGCCAGCAGCCAAGTGGGTCAGGGCCAAAAACTGTTTTTT. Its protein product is CASSQVGQGQKLFF.

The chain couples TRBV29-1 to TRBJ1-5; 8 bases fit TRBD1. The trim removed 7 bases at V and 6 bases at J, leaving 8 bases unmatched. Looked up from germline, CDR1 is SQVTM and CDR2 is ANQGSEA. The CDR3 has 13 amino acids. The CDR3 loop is CSDRTGMVQPQHF. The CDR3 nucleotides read TGCAGCGACCGGACAGGGATGGTTCAGCCCCAGCATTTT. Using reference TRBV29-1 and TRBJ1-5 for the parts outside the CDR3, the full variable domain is SAVISQKPSRDICQRGTSLTIQCQVDSQVTMMFWYRQQPGQSLTLIATANQGSEATYESGFVIDKFPISRPNLTFSTLTVSNMSPEDSSIYLCSDRTGMVQPQHFGDGTRLSIL.

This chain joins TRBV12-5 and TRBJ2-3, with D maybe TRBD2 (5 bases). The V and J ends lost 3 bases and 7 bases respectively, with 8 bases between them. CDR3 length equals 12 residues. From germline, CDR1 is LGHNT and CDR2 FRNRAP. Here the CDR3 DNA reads TGTGCTAGTGGTTTCCCGGGGTATACGCAGTATTTT. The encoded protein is CASGFPGYTQYF.

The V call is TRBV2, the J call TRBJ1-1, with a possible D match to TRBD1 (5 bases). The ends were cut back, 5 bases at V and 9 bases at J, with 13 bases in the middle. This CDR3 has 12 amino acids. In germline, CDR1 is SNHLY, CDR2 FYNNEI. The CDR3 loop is CASSLEGIKAFF. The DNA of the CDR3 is TGTGCCAGCAGTTTGGAGGGGATTAAAGCTTTCTTT.

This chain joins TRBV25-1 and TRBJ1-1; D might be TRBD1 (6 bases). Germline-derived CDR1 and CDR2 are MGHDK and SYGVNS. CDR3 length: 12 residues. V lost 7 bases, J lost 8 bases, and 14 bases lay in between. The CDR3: CASTRRQGEAFF. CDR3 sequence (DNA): TGTGCCAGCACTCGCAGGCAGGGGGAAGCTTTCTTT.

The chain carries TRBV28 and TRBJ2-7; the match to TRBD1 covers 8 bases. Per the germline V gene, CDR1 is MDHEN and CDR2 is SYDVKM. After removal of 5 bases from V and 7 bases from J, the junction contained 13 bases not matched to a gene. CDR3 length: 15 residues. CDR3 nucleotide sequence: TGTGCCAGCAGTATTAAAGGACAGGGAAGTTGGGAGCAGTACTTC. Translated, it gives CASSIKGQGSWEQYF.

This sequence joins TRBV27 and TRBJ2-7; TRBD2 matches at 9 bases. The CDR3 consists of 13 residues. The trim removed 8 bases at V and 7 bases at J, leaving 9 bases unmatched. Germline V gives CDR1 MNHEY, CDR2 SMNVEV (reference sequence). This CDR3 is CASPLAGRREQYF. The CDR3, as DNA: TGTGCCAGCCCTCTAGCGGGAAGGAGGGAGCAGTACTTC.

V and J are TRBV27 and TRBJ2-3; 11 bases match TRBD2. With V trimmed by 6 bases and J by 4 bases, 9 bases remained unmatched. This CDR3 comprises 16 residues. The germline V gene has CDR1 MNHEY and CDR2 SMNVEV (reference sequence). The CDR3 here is CASRMRLAGKPDTQYF. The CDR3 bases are TGTGCCAGCAGGATGCGACTAGCGGGAAAGCCAGATACGCAGTATTTT.

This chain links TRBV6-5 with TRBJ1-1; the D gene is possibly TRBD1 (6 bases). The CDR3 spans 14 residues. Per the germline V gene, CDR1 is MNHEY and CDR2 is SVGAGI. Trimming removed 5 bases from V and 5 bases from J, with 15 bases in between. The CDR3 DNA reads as TGTGCCAGCAGTAACCACAGGGTTAGAACTGAAGCTTTCTTT. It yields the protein CASSNHRVRTEAFF.

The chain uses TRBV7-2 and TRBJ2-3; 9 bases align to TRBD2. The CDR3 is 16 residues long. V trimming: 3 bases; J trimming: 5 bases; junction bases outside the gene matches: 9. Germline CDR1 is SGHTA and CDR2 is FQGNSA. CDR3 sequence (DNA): TGTGCCAGCAGCTTGGGTAGCGGGAGTCATGGAGATACGCAGTATTTT. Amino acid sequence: CASSLGSGSHGDTQYF. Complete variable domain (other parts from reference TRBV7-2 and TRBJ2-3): GAGVSQSPSNKVTEKGKDVELRCDPISGHTALYWYRQSLGQGLEFLIYFQGNSAPDKSGLPSDRFSAERTGGSVSTLTIQRTQQEDSAVYLCASSLGSGSHGDTQYFGPGTRLTVL.

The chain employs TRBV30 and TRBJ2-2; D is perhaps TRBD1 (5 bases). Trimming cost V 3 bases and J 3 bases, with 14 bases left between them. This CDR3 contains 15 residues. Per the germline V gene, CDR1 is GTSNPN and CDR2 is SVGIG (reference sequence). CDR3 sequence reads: CAWRGQGSDTGELFF. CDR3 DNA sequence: TGTGCCTGGAGGGGCCAGGGATCGGACACCGGGGAGCTGTTTTTT.

CDR3 residues: CAWTGTNLGELFF. The CDR3 region has the DNA TGTGCCTGGACCGGGACTAACCTCGGGGAGCTGTTTTTT. The V and J genes are TRBV30 and TRBJ2-2, with TRBD2 identical over 7 bases. The CDR3 runs 13 residues. Trimming cost V 4 bases and J 7 bases; bases outside gene matches: 6. Germline CDR1 is GTSNPN and CDR2 is SVGIG (reference sequence).

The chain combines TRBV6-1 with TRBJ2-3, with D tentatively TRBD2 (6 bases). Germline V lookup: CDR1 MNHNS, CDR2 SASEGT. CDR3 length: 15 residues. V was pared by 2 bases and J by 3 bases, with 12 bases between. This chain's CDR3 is CASSEKGGWTDTQYF. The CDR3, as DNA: TGTGCCAGCAGTGAAAAGGGAGGTTGGACAGATACGCAGTATTTT.

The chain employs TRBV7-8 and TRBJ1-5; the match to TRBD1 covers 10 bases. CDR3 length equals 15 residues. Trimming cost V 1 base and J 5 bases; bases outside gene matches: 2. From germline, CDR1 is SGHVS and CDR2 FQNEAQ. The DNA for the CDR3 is TGTGCCAGCAGCTTAGAGACAGGGGGCGATCAGCCCCAGCATTTT. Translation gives CASSLETGGDQPQHF.

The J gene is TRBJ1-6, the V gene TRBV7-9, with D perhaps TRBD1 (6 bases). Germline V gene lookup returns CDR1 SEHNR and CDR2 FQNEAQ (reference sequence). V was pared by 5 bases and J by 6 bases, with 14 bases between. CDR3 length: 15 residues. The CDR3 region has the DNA TGTGCCAGCAGCCGAAAGGGGGATCGTAATTCACCCCTCCACTTT. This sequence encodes CASSRKGDRNSPLHF. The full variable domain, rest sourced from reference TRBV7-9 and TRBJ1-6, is DTGVSQNPRHKITKRGQNVTFRCDPISEHNRLYWYRQTLGQGPEFLTYFQNEAQLEKSRLLSDRFSAERPKGSFSTLEIQRTEQGDSAMYLCASSRKGDRNSPLHFGNGTRLTVT.

CDR3 nucleotide sequence: TGTGCCAGCAGCGGTTGGGACGGGGGGGAAGCCTCCTACAATGAGCAGTTCTTC. Translated, it gives CASSGWDGGEASYNEQFF. The J gene is TRBJ2-1, the V gene TRBV7-9, with 8 bases that match TRBD2. The CDR3 has 18 residues. The V and J ends lost 5 bases and 0 bases, in that order; junction bases with no gene match: 12. Looked up from germline, CDR1 is SEHNR and CDR2 is FQNEAQ (reference sequence). The whole variable domain, remainder taken from reference TRBV7-9 and TRBJ2-1, is DTGVSQNPRHKITKRGQNVTFRCDPISEHNRLYWYRQTLGQGPEFLTYFQNEAQLEKSRLLSDRFSAERPKGSFSTLEIQRTEQGDSAMYLCASSGWDGGEASYNEQFFGPGTRLTVL.

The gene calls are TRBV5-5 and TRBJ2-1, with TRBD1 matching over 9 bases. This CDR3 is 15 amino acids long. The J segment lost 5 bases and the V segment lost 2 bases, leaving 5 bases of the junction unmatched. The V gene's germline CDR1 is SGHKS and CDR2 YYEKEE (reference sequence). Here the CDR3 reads CASSFGTGFNNEQFF. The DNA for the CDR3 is TGTGCCAGCAGCTTTGGGACAGGGTTTAACAATGAGCAGTTCTTC.

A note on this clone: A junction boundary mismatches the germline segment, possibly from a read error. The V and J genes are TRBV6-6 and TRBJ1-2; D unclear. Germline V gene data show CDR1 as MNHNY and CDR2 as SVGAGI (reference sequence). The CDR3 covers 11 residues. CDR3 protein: CASSPGYDYTF. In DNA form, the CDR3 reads TGTGCCAGCAGTCCAGGTTATGACTACACCTTC.

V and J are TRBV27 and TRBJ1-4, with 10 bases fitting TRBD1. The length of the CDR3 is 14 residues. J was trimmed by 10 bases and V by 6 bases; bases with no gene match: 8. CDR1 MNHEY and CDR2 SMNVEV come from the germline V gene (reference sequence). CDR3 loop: CASRDRGRGVKLFF. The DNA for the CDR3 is TGTGCCAGCAGAGACAGGGGGCGCGGGGTAAAACTGTTTTTT.

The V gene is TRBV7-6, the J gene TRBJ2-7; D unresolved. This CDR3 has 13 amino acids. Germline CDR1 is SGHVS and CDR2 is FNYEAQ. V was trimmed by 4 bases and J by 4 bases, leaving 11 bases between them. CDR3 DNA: TGTGCCAGCAGCTCTTTGAATACATACGAGCAGTACTTC. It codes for CASSSLNTYEQYF.

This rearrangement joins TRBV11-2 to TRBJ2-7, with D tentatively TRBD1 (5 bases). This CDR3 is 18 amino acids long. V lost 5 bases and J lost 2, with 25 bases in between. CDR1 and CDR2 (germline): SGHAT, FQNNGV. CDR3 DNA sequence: TGTGCCAGCAGCCCGCTCGGCAGGGTGGGTGACAAGACCTACGAGCAGTACTTC. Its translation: CASSPLGRVGDKTYEQYF. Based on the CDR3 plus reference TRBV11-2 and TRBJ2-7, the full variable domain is EAGVAQSPRYKIIEKRQSVAFWCNPISGHATLYWYQQILGQGPKLLIQFQNNGVVDDSQLPKDRFSAERLKGVDSTLKIQPAKLEDSAVYLCASSPLGRVGDKTYEQYFGPGTRLTVT.

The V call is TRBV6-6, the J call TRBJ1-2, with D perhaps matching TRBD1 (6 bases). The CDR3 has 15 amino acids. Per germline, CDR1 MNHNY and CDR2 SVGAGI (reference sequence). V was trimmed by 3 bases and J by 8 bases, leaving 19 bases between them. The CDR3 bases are TGTGCCAGCAGTTATTCAGGGACACTTTATGAGGGCTACACCTTC. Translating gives CASSYSGTLYEGYTF.

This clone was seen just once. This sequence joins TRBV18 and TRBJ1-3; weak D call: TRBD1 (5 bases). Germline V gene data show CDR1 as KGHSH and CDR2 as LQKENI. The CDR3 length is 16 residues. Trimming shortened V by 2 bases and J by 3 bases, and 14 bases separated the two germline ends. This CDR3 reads CASSPARGGGGNTIYF. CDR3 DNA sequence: TGTGCCAGCTCACCAGCAAGGGGCGGCGGTGGAAACACCATATATTTT. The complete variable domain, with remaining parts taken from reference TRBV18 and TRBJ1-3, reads NAGVMQNPRHLVRRRGQEARLRCSPMKGHSHVYWYRQLPEEGLKFMVYLQKENIIDESGMPKERFSAEFPKEGPSILRIQQVVRGDSAAYFCASSPARGGGGNTIYFGEGSWLTVV.

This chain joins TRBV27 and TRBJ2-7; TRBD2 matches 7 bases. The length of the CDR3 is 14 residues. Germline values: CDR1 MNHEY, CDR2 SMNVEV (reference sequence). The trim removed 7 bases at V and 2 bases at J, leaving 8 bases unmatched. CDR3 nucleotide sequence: TGTGCCAGCACCAGAGCGGGGCTTACCTACGAGCAGTACTTC. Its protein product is CASTRAGLTYEQYF.